This paragraph covers one TCR beta chain sequence. The data were obtained in a study of T cells in Graves' hyperthyroidism and ophthalmopathy. Across the whole study: At initial diagnosis, before any treatment had begun, peripheral blood was obtained.

The J segment lost 2 bases and the V segment lost 1 base, leaving 1 base of the junction unmatched. The CDR3 runs 14 residues. Looked up from germline, CDR1 is SQVTM and CDR2 is ANQGSEA. Lactation, pregnancy, other autoimmune disease or uncontrolled infection excluded patients. RNA transcripts gave rise to amplified TCR beta CDR3 regions. During a first-round RT-PCR of the TCR CDR3, the HTBI primer set was used. TCRdb ran MiXCR on the multiplex PCR reads and lists one entry per CDR3 protein. The data show about 640,000 distinct CDR3 sequences, under 25% seen once. J is TRBJ2-7 and V is TRBV29-1, with 11 bases aligning to TRBD2. Sequenced input: blood. This receptor was identified in a man aged 25 to 40 with Graves' ophthalmopathy. This CDR3 reads CSVEGLAGTYEQYF. The CDR3 bases are TGCAGCGTTGAAGGACTAGCGGGGACCTACGAGCAGTACTTC.